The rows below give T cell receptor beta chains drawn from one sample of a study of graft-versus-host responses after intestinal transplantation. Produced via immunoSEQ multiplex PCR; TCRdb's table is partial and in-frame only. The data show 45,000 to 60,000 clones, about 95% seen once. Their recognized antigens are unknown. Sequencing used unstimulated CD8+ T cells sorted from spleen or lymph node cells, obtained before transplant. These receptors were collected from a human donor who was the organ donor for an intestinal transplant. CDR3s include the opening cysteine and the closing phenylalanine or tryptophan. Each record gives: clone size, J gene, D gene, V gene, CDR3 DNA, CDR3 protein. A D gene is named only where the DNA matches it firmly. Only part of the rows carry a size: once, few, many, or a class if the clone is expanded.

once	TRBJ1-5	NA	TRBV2	TGTGCCAGCAGTGAATGGCAGGGAGTGAAGTTAGGGAGCAATCAGCCCCAGCATTTT	CASSEWQGVKLGSNQPQHF
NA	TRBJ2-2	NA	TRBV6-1	TGTGCCAGCAGTGAAAACCCCTACCCCGGGGAGCTGTTTTTT	CASSENPYPGELFF
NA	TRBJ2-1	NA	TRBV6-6	TGTGCCAGCGGTGATCGGTGGGCCAATTTGATTGAGCAGTTCTTC	CASGDRWANLIEQFF
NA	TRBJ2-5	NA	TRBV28	TGTGCCAGCAGTTTAAGGGCAGCTCAAGAGACCCAGTACTTC	CASSLRAAQETQYF
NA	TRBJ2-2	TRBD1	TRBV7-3	TGTGCCAGCAGCTCGACAGGGGGCACCGGCACCGGGGAGCTGTTTTTT	CASSSTGGTGTGELFF
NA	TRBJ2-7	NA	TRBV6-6	TGTGCCAGCAGTTACCCCATTCAGGGAACATACGAGCAGTACTTC	CASSYPIQGTYEQYF
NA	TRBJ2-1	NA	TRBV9	TGTGCCAGCAGCCCCGCCCCCTTCGGGAGCTCCTACAATGAGCAGTTCTTC	CASSPAPFGSSYNEQFF
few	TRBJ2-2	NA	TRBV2	TGTGCCAGCAGTGGGTTGTCTAGCCTCACCGGGGAGCTGTTTTTT	CASSGLSSLTGELFF
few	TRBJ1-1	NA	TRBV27	TGTGCCAGCAGTTTATCCAGGGACACTGAAGCTTTCTTT	CASSLSRDTEAFF
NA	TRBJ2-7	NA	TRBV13	TGTGCCAGCAGCTTAGGCTCCTACGAGCAGTACTTC	CASSLGSYEQYF
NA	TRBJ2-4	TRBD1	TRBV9	TGTGCCAGCAGCGTAGGGACAGGAGGATGGCAGTACTTC	CASSVGTGGWQYF
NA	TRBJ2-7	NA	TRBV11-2	TGCGCCAGCAGCTTGGCATGGGGGAGCTACGAGCAGTACTTC	CASSLAWGSYEQYF
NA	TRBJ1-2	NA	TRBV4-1	TGCGCCAGCAGCCAAGAACCCGGGACAACTAACTATGGCTACACCTTC	CASSQEPGTTNYGYTF
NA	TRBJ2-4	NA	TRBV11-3	TGTGCCAGCAGCTTAGGGCAGGGAACCACTCAGTACTTC	CASSLGQGTTQYF
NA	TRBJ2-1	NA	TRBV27	TGTGCCAGCAGTTTGACGAATGAGCAGTTCTTC	CASSLTNEQFF
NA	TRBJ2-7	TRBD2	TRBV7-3	TGTGCCAGCAGCTTAGACCCTAGCGGGGAGTACGAGCAGTACTTC	CASSLDPSGEYEQYF
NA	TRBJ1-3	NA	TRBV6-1	TGTGCCAGCAGTGAATTTTCGGGGTGGGAGCGCTCTGGAAACACCATATATTTT	CASSEFSGWERSGNTIYF
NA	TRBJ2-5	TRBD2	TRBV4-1	TGCGCCAGCAGCCAAGCGACAACTAGCGGGGGGGAGGAGACCCAGTACTTC	CASSQATTSGGEETQYF
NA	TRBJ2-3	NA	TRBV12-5	TGTGCTAGTGGTGGATTAGTTGCAGGGGCGTCTAGCACAGATACGCAGTATTTT	CASGGLVAGASSTDTQYF
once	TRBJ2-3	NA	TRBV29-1	TGCAGCGTTGGTGGGGAAGATACGCAGTATTTT	CSVGGEDTQYF
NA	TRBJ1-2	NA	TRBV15	TGTGCCACCAGCAGAGGCAAGGGTATGGGGAACTATGGCTACACCTTC	CATSRGKGMGNYGYTF
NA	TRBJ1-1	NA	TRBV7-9	TGTGCCAGCAGCGTTGGTCGGTCTGAAGCTTTCTTT	CASSVGRSEAFF
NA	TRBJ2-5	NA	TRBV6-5	TGTGCCAGCAGTTACGGCGTTCAAGAGACCCAGTACTTC	CASSYGVQETQYF
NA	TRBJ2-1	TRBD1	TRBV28	TGTGCCAGCAGTTTCGAGGACAGGGTCTACAATGAGCAGTTCTTC	CASSFEDRVYNEQFF
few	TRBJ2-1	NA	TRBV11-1	TGTGCCAGCAGCCCGACCGACGGGACACGCTACAATGAGCAGTTCTTC	CASSPTDGTRYNEQFF
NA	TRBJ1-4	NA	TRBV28	TGTGCCAGCAGGACAGGAGCCATTAATGAAAAACTGTTTTTT	CASRTGAINEKLFF
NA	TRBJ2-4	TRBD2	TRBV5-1	TGCGCCAGCAGCGGAGCGGGGAAAAACATTCAGTACTTC	CASSGAGKNIQYF
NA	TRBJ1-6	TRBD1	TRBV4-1	TGCGCCAGCAGCCAACAGACAGGGAATGATTCACCCCTCCACTTT	CASSQQTGNDSPLHF
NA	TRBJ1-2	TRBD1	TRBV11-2	TGTGCCAGCAGCTCGATCGACAGGGACTATGGCTACACCTTC	CASSSIDRDYGYTF
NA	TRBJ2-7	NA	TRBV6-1	TGTGCCAGCAGTATCCGGGACCGGGCCTACGAGCAGTACTTC	CASSIRDRAYEQYF
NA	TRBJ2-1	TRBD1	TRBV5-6	TGTGCCAGCAGCTTGGGGGACAGCTACGCCCTTCGGTTCTTC	CASSLGDSYALRFF
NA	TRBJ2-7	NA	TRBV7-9	TGTGCCAGCAGCTTAGCGTTCGCAGGGACAACCTACGAGCAGTACTTC	CASSLAFAGTTYEQYF
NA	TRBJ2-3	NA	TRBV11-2	TGTGCCAGCAGCTCCCGCGAGACAGCTCCCACAGATACGCAGTATTTT	CASSSRETAPTDTQYF
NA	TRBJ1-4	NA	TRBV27	TGTGCCAGCAGTTTTCTGGGGGCGGTAGCTAATGAAAAACTGTTTTTT	CASSFLGAVANEKLFF
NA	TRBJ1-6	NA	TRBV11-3	TGTGCCAGCAGCGACCTGGCGGGAATGGGAGACGTTAATTCACCCCTCCACTTT	CASSDLAGMGDVNSPLHF
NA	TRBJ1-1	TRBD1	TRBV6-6	TGTGCCAGCAGTTTGGGACAGGGGGTAACTGAAGCTTTCTTT	CASSLGQGVTEAFF
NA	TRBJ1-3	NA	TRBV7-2	TGTGCCAGCAGCCCCCGGATCTCTGGAAACACCATATATTTT	CASSPRISGNTIYF
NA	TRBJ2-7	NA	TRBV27	TGTGCCAGCCTACCACCTAATTTCGTCGGGTCCCCACTCGAGCAGTACTTC	CASLPPNFVGSPLEQYF
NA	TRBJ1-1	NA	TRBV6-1	TGTGCCAGCAGTGAAGAGGGAAAGGTGTCCTACACTGAAGCTTTCTTT	CASSEEGKVSYTEAFF